A selection of T cell receptor beta chains follows, all from one sample in a study of blood T cells in healthy people across ages. In TCRdb, the 5' RACE reads were re-called with MiXCR into one record per CDR3 protein. The sample shows approximately 830,000 distinct CDR3 sequences, 55% to 65% of them seen only once. The sequenced sample was blood. These TCRs come from a man younger than 45 in good health. Each CDR3 is given with its conserved first and last residue. The D gene is left open where the match is weak. The listing skips clone size in some rows; elsewhere it reads once, few, many or a size class.

clone_size: once
j_call: TRBJ2-2
d_call: -
v_call: TRBV9
cdr3_nt: TGTGCCAGCAGCCCACGGACGGACCCTGACACCGGGGAGCTGTTTTTT
cdr3_aa: CASSPRTDPDTGELFF

clone_size: -
j_call: TRBJ2-6
d_call: TRBD1
v_call: TRBV4-2
cdr3_nt: TGTGCCAGCAGCCAAGGCCCGGGACAGGGGGCCGACGTCCTGACTTTC
cdr3_aa: CASSQGPGQGADVLTF

clone_size: once
j_call: TRBJ2-1
d_call: TRBD1
v_call: TRBV12-3/TRBV12-4
cdr3_nt: TGTGCCAGCATCCCAGGGACAGGGGGCCCATACAATGAGCAGTTCTTC
cdr3_aa: CASIPGTGGPYNEQFF

clone_size: -
j_call: TRBJ2-4
d_call: -
v_call: TRBV18
cdr3_nt: TGTGCCAGCTCACCATCGGTGGGCCAAAACATTCAGTACTTC
cdr3_aa: CASSPSVGQNIQYF

clone_size: few
j_call: TRBJ1-5
d_call: TRBD1
v_call: TRBV20-1
cdr3_nt: TGCAGTGCTGATGACAGGGTTAGCAATCAGCCCCAGCATTTT
cdr3_aa: CSADDRVSNQPQHF

clone_size: many
j_call: TRBJ2-1
d_call: -
v_call: TRBV7-9
cdr3_nt: TGTGCCAGCAGCTTTAACCACAATGAGCAGTTCTTC
cdr3_aa: CASSFNHNEQFF

clone_size: few
j_call: TRBJ2-1
d_call: -
v_call: TRBV4-3
cdr3_nt: TGCGCCAGCAGCCAATGGGGTAGTGCAGCTGAGCAGTTCTTC
cdr3_aa: CASSQWGSAAEQFF

clone_size: -
j_call: TRBJ2-7
d_call: -
v_call: TRBV20-1
cdr3_nt: TGCAGTGCTAGAGATCCACAGCTCTACGTCGCGCAGTACTTC
cdr3_aa: CSARDPQLYVAQYF

clone_size: -
j_call: TRBJ2-7
d_call: -
v_call: TRBV6-5
cdr3_nt: TGTGCCAGCAGTTATTCGGGATTGGGACTTCTTAAGAACTACGAGCAGTACTTC
cdr3_aa: CASSYSGLGLLKNYEQYF

clone_size: few
j_call: TRBJ2-7
d_call: -
v_call: TRBV4-3
cdr3_nt: TGCGCCAGCAGCCAAGATGTCAGGGGCTCCTACGAGCAGTACTTC
cdr3_aa: CASSQDVRGSYEQYF

clone_size: -
j_call: TRBJ1-2
d_call: -
v_call: TRBV4-3
cdr3_nt: TGCGCCAGCAGCCACCAAGTGGGGGGTGGCTATGGCTACACCTTC
cdr3_aa: CASSHQVGGGYGYTF

clone_size: once
j_call: TRBJ1-6
d_call: -
v_call: TRBV4-1
cdr3_nt: TGCGCCAGCAGCCAAGAGCCGGGACGGATTAATTCACCCCTCCACTTT
cdr3_aa: CASSQEPGRINSPLHF

clone_size: -
j_call: TRBJ2-4
d_call: -
v_call: TRBV5-1
cdr3_nt: TGCGCCAGCAGCTTGGAAGTCAGGGAGAAGCAGTACTTC
cdr3_aa: CASSLEVREKQYF

clone_size: -
j_call: TRBJ2-2
d_call: TRBD1
v_call: TRBV24-1
cdr3_nt: TGTGCCACCAGTGTCCCCGGACAGGGGAACACCGGGGAGCTGTTTTTT
cdr3_aa: CATSVPGQGNTGELFF

clone_size: many
j_call: TRBJ2-7
d_call: -
v_call: TRBV7-9
cdr3_nt: TGTGCCAGCAGTTTGACCCCCTACGAGCAGTACTTC
cdr3_aa: CASSLTPYEQYF

clone_size: -
j_call: TRBJ2-5
d_call: TRBD2
v_call: TRBV7-8
cdr3_nt: TGTGCCAGCAGCTCCGAACCGGGACTAGCGCGTGAGCAGTACTTC
cdr3_aa: CASSSEPGLAREQYF

clone_size: many
j_call: TRBJ2-3
d_call: TRBD1
v_call: TRBV7-2
cdr3_nt: TGTGCCAGCAGCCCAGGGACAGGGCGCACAGATACGCAGTATTTT
cdr3_aa: CASSPGTGRTDTQYF

clone_size: few
j_call: TRBJ2-1
d_call: TRBD2
v_call: TRBV20-1
cdr3_nt: TGCAGTGCTAGCCTAGCGGGGGACCACAATGAGCAGTTCTTC
cdr3_aa: CSASLAGDHNEQFF

clone_size: -
j_call: TRBJ2-7
d_call: TRBD2
v_call: TRBV24-1
cdr3_nt: TGTGCCACCAGTGACCGGACTAGCGGGACCCTCTACGAGCAGTACTTC
cdr3_aa: CATSDRTSGTLYEQYF

clone_size: -
j_call: TRBJ2-1
d_call: TRBD1
v_call: TRBV4-1
cdr3_nt: TGCGCCAGCAGCTGGGACAGGTCCTCCTACAATGTGCAGTTCTTC
cdr3_aa: CASSWDRSSYNVQFF

clone_size: -
j_call: TRBJ1-2
d_call: -
v_call: TRBV25-1
cdr3_nt: TGTGCCAGCAGTGCTGACTCACAGGGTGACTATGGCTACACCTTC
cdr3_aa: CASSADSQGDYGYTF

clone_size: -
j_call: TRBJ2-2
d_call: -
v_call: TRBV7-2
cdr3_nt: TGTGCCAGCCGTAACGGGGGGCGTACCGGGGAGCTGTTTTTT
cdr3_aa: CASRNGGRTGELFF

clone_size: -
j_call: TRBJ2-7
d_call: TRBD2
v_call: TRBV5-1
cdr3_nt: TGCGCCAGCAGCCGCCCGATCTCTAGCGGGGAGACCTACGAGCAGTACTTC
cdr3_aa: CASSRPISSGETYEQYF

clone_size: few
j_call: TRBJ1-1
d_call: -
v_call: TRBV12-3/TRBV12-4
cdr3_nt: TGTGCCAGCAGTTTAGGAGGGGTGGGCACTGAAGCTTTCTTT
cdr3_aa: CASSLGGVGTEAFF

clone_size: -
j_call: TRBJ1-2
d_call: -
v_call: TRBV20-1
cdr3_nt: TGCAGTGCTAGAGACGACGGGTCCTATGGCTACACCTTC
cdr3_aa: CSARDDGSYGYTF